This TCR beta chain stems from a study of blood T cell repertoires in COVID-19. On the study more broadly: Specimens from acute and convalescent COVID-19 originated in the United States, Italy and Spain. PBMCs, B-cell-depleted T cells, or T cells provided the cDNA or gDNA that made up the material.

In this sample, this clone turned up once. Germline CDR1 SGHNT, CDR2 YYREEE (reference sequence). With V trimmed by 0 bases and J by 4 bases, 6 bases remained unmatched. The CDR3 covers 15 residues. Authors' methods: Amplified reference gene primers provided the basis for estimating nucleated cell counts. Method: immunoSEQ multiplex PCR; TCRdb's copy keeps in-frame clones and lacks some. V and J calls and clone size are those listed in that table; D and trimming were worked out from the DNA. The sample comprises 90,000 or so clones, about 85% of which are singletons, and 20% to 25% rests with the top ten.

The specimen sequenced was peripheral blood. The clonotype comes from a human donor in a cohort sampled during active COVID-19. This chain connects TRBV5-4 to TRBJ1-2; 7 positions agree with TRBD1. In nucleotides, the CDR3 is TGTGCCAGCAGCTTGGGACAGGGTTTTTCCTATGGCTACACCTTC. Translating gives CASSLGQGFSYGYTF.